These 25 T cell receptor beta chains share one sample of origin, sequenced in a study of Graves' ophthalmopathy and Graves' hyperthyroidism. Amplification targeted the TCR beta CDR3 regions, with RNA transcripts as the source material. The authors performed first-round RT-PCR with HTBI primers and then a second-round multiplex PCR. Each CDR3 protein is one row after TCRdb ran MiXCR on the multiplex PCR reads. The sample gives 740,000 or so distinct CDR3 sequences, 35% to 50% of which show up once; roughly 45% is in the top ten. The material sequenced was peripheral blood. All receptors come from an adult man with Graves' ophthalmopathy.

CDR3 DNA sequence: TGTGCCAGCAGTACTCATGAGACCCAGTACTTC. Its protein product is CASSTHETQYF. J is TRBJ2-5 and V is TRBV28; no definite D call. The CDR3 runs to 11 residues. V was clipped by 5 bases and J by 5 bases, with 6 bases between them. The germline gives CDR1 MDHEN, CDR2 SYDVKM. Supplemented by reference TRBV28 and TRBJ2-5, the full variable domain reads DVKVTQSSRYLVKRTGEKVFLECVQDMDHENMFWYRQDPGLGLRLIYFSYDVKMKEKGDIPEGYSVSREKKERFSLILESASTNQTSMYLCASSTHETQYFGPGTRLLVL.

The sample holds many counts of this clonotype. CDR3 loop: CASSLTTIANYGYTF. CDR3 sequence (DNA): TGTGCCAGCAGCCTGACAACTATCGCTAACTATGGCTACACCTTC. This rearrangement joins TRBV14 to TRBJ1-2, with D unclear. The length of the CDR3 is 15 residues. Germline values: CDR1 SGHDN, CDR2 FVKESK. Deletions cut 4 bases from V and 0 bases from J, with 12 bases between.

J is TRBJ1-5 and V is TRBV7-2; no firm D call. Per germline, CDR1 SGHTA and CDR2 FQGNSA. CDR3 length: 18 amino acids. The germline V and J ends were trimmed by 4 bases and 0 bases, with 19 bases remaining between them. CDR3 region: CASSSDKVPQISNQPQHF. CDR3 DNA: TGTGCCAGCAGCTCCGACAAGGTACCCCAGATTAGCAATCAGCCCCAGCATTTT.

This clonotype showed up just a few times. The V call is TRBV7-9, the J call TRBJ2-3; a possible D gene is TRBD1 (6 bases). CDR1 and CDR2 from the germline V gene are SEHNR and FQNEAQ (reference sequence). The CDR3 contains 15 residues. Trimming pared 3 bases from V and 1 base from J, leaving 11 bases between. CDR3 in DNA: TGTGCCAGCAGCTTTAGTACAGGGCGCACAGATACGCAGTATTTT. This codes for CASSFSTGRTDTQYF.

This clonotype has ten or more counts. The J gene is TRBJ1-1, the V gene TRBV10-2; D is ambiguous. The CDR3 length is 13 residues. V lost 0 bases and J lost 8, with 10 bases in between. The germline V gene encodes CDR1 WSHSY and CDR2 SAAADI. CDR3 nucleotide sequence: TGCGCCAGCAGTGAGTCGAATCTCGCCGAAGCTTTCTTT. This sequence encodes CASSESNLAEAFF.

This clonotype has at least ten counts. The chain employs TRBV7-2 and TRBJ2-5, with D tentatively TRBD1 (5 bases). V was cut by 0 bases and J by 5 bases, with 10 bases left in between. The V gene's germline CDR1 is SGHTA and CDR2 FQGNSA. CDR3 length equals 14 residues. The CDR3 DNA sequence: TGTGCCAGCAGCTTAGCGCCCAGGGCTGAGACCCAGTACTTC. Translated, it gives CASSLAPRAETQYF.

The V call is TRBV30, the J call TRBJ2-7; weak D call: TRBD2 (5 bases). Trimming left V 2 bases short and J 4 bases short, with 9 bases between. CDR1 is GTSNPN and CDR2 is SVGIG in the germline V gene (reference sequence). The CDR3 is made up of 12 amino acids. The CDR3 loop is CAWSRGSYEQYF. In DNA, the CDR3 is TGTGCCTGGAGTAGAGGGTCGTACGAGCAGTACTTC.

This rearrangement joins TRBV5-1 to TRBJ2-5; the match to TRBD1 covers 8 bases. With V trimmed by 2 bases and J by 5 bases, 8 bases remained unmatched. Germline CDR1 SGHRS, CDR2 YFSETQ. This CDR3 is 15 amino acids long. The CDR3 DNA is TGCGCCAGCAGCTTCACCCAGGGGGCTGGGGAGACCCAGTACTTC. Translated, it gives CASSFTQGAGETQYF. The whole variable domain, filled in from reference TRBV5-1 and TRBJ2-5, reads KAGVTQTPRYLIKTRGQQVTLSCSPISGHRSVSWYQQTPGQGLQFLFEYFSETQRNKGNFPGRFSGRQFSNSRSEMNVSTLELGDSALYLCASSFTQGAGETQYFGPGTRLLVL.

This clonotype appeared once. This chain links TRBV12-3 or TRBV12-4 with TRBJ2-7, with 10 bases lining up with TRBD2. CDR3 size: 16 residues. V shed 5 bases and J 0 bases; nucleotides not matched to a gene: 7. The CDR3, as DNA: TGTGCCAGCAGTGACTATACTAGCGGGGCCTCCTACGAGCAGTACTTC. Protein: CASSDYTSGASYEQYF.

This clonotype came up a few times. The chain is built from TRBV6-1 and TRBJ2-5; D is unresolved. The V gene's germline CDR1 is MNHNS and CDR2 SASEGT. This CDR3 comprises 15 residues. V was clipped by 5 bases and J by 2 bases, with 15 bases between them. The CDR3 reads CASSYGSDSQETQYF. CDR3 coding DNA: TGTGCCAGCAGTTACGGCAGCGATAGTCAAGAGACCCAGTACTTC.

At least ten counts were recorded for this clonotype. The chain uses TRBV5-1 and TRBJ1-4; TRBD1 is a possible D gene (6 bases). This CDR3 region has 14 residues. Germline V gene lookup returns CDR1 SGHRS and CDR2 YFSETQ. The V gene lost 0 bases and the J gene lost 7 bases, with 10 bases spanning the gap. The CDR3 coding sequence is TGCGCCAGCAGCTTGGGACAGGCAGGTGAAAAACTGTTTTTT. This gives the protein CASSLGQAGEKLFF. The whole variable domain, filled in from reference TRBV5-1 and TRBJ1-4, reads KAGVTQTPRYLIKTRGQQVTLSCSPISGHRSVSWYQQTPGQGLQFLFEYFSETQRNKGNFPGRFSGRQFSNSRSEMNVSTLELGDSALYLCASSLGQAGEKLFFGSGTQLSVL.

V and J are TRBV2 and TRBJ1-1; 10 bases match TRBD1. This CDR3 is 15 amino acids long. J lost 3 bases, V lost 6 bases, and 7 bases had no gene match. Germline V lookup: CDR1 SNHLY, CDR2 FYNNEI. The CDR3 DNA sequence: TGTGCCAGCAGCCCCGGGACAGGGGCTGACACTGAAGCTTTCTTT. It translates to CASSPGTGADTEAFF.

Notes on this clonotype: A much larger clone sits a single nucleotide away, making a read error possible. CDR3 sequence reads: CAIRTGANSYGQYF. CDR3 coding DNA: TGTGCCATCAGGACAGGGGCCAACTCCTACGGGCAGTACTTC. This sequence joins TRBV10-3 and TRBJ2-7; 8 bases are shared with TRBD1. The CDR3 has 14 residues. Germline assignment: CDR1 ENHRY and CDR2 SYGVKD.

This clonotype was seen a few times. This sequence joins TRBV2 and TRBJ1-1, with D perhaps matching TRBD1 (5 bases). V was trimmed by 6 bases and J by 2 bases, leaving 13 bases between them. This CDR3 comprises 14 residues. Germline values: CDR1 SNHLY, CDR2 FYNNEI. CDR3 sequence: CASSGGLTNTEAFF. In DNA, the CDR3 is TGTGCCAGCAGCGGGGGACTGACAAACACTGAAGCTTTCTTT.

In this sample, this clonotype turned up a few times. The chain is built from TRBV6-4 and TRBJ1-1; D uncertain. There are 13 residues in the CDR3. V lost 6 bases, J lost 3 bases, and 11 bases lay in between. CDR1 is MRHNA and CDR2 is SNTAGT in the germline V gene. The chain's CDR3 is CASRAGVDTEAFF. The CDR3 DNA sequence: TGTGCCAGCAGAGCAGGTGTGGACACTGAAGCTTTCTTT.

The chain recombines TRBV6-5 with TRBJ2-5, with TRBD2 matching 15 bases. The V gene's germline CDR1 is MNHEY and CDR2 SVGAGI. The CDR3 runs 15 residues. Trimming took 7 bases from V and 9 from J; bases not matched to a gene: 9. In DNA, the CDR3 is TGTGCCAGCAAGAAGGGGACTAGCGGGGGGTGGTCCCAGTACTTC. Translated, it gives CASKKGTSGGWSQYF.

Points on this clonotype: A clone one base away is much larger, so this may be a read error. The J gene is TRBJ2-7, the V gene TRBV2; unclear D gene. This CDR3 spans 11 amino acids. Germline V gene data show CDR1 as SNHLY and CDR2 as FYNNEI. DNA for the CDR3: TGTGACAGCAGTGAGGTCTACGAGCAGTACTTC. Its protein is CDSSEVYEQYF.

This clonotype was observed at least ten times. The gene calls are TRBV19 and TRBJ1-2; D is ambiguous. This CDR3 is 12 amino acids long. CDR1 and CDR2 (germline): LNHDA, SQIVND (reference sequence). Deletions cut 1 base from V and 10 bases from J, with 10 bases between. For the CDR3, the DNA is TGTGCCAGTAGTATAGGGGGAGATGTCTACACCTTC. It yields the protein CASSIGGDVYTF. Complete variable domain (other parts from reference TRBV19 and TRBJ1-2): DGGITQSPKYLFRKEGQNVTLSCEQNLNHDAMYWYRQDPGQGLRLIYYSQIVNDFQKGDIAEGYSVSREKKESFPLTVTSAQKNPTAFYLCASSIGGDVYTFGSGTRLTVV.

Comment on this clonotype: A much larger clone lies one base from this, so it may be a read error. This chain connects TRBV9 to TRBJ1-5; D is unclear. This CDR3 contains 15 residues. The germline gives CDR1 SGDLS, CDR2 YYNGEE. V lost 4 bases and J lost 7, with 18 bases in between. The DNA for the CDR3 is TGTGCCAGCAGCCCCGACGGACGGGATTGGCAGCCCCAGCATTTT. This gives the protein CASSPDGRDWQPQHF.

There are a few counts of this clonotype. The J gene is TRBJ2-7, the V gene TRBV7-9; 9 nucleotides match TRBD1. The CDR3 extends over 14 amino acids. The V segment lost 7 bases and the J segment 5 bases; nucleotides outside the gene matches: 9. Germline loops: CDR1 SEHNR, CDR2 FQNEAQ (reference sequence). As DNA, the CDR3 is TGTGCCAGCACCCGGGACAGGGATACTCACGAGCAGTACTTC. It codes for CASTRDRDTHEQYF.

The rearrangement uses TRBV6-5 and TRBJ1-2, with a possible D match to TRBD1 (5 bases). Trimming removed 0 bases at V and 0 bases at J, with 14 bases between. The CDR3 is 17 amino acids. Germline V gene sequence: CDR1 MNHEY, CDR2 SVGAGI. Here the CDR3 reads CASSYSLQVTANYGYTF. The CDR3 DNA follows: TGTGCCAGCAGTTACTCATTACAGGTCACAGCTAACTATGGCTACACCTTC.

The rearrangement joins TRBV6-2 or TRBV6-3 to TRBJ2-2; 9 bases are shared with TRBD2. With V trimmed by 6 bases and J by 7 bases, 12 bases remained unmatched. The CDR3 has 16 residues. From germline, CDR1 is MNHEY and CDR2 SVGEGT. CDR3 DNA sequence: TGTGCCAGCAGCAATCTTAGCGGGAGATATGGCGGGGAGCTGTTTTTT. It codes for CASSNLSGRYGGELFF.

The gene calls are TRBV15 and TRBJ1-1; D perhaps matches TRBD1 (6 bases). This CDR3 has 15 residues. Germline assignment: CDR1 LNHNV and CDR2 YYDKDF (reference sequence). Trimming removed 10 bases at V and 1 base at J, with 19 bases between. CDR3 residues: CASSLNPGQNTEAFF. The CDR3 nucleotides are TGTGCCAGCAGTTTAAACCCGGGACAGAACACTGAAGCTTTCTTT.

The V and J genes are TRBV2 and TRBJ1-5; TRBD1 matches at 7 bases. Germline CDR1 is SNHLY and CDR2 is FYNNEI. J gave up 2 bases and V 4 bases, and 2 bases lay outside the gene matches. This CDR3 spans 14 amino acids. The CDR3 nucleotides are TGTGCCAGCAGTGTCAGGGGGGGCAATCAGCCCCAGCATTTT. Protein sequence: CASSVRGGNQPQHF.

This clonotype has a count of ten or more. The chain links TRBV5-8 to TRBJ1-4, with 10 bases matching TRBD1. Germline V gene sequence: CDR1 SGHTS, CDR2 YDEGEE. V was clipped by 4 bases and J by 6 bases; unmatched bases: 6. The CDR3 is made up of 15 amino acids. The CDR3 loop is CASSHDRGQDEKLFF. CDR3 nucleotides: TGTGCCAGCAGCCATGACAGGGGGCAGGATGAAAAACTGTTTTTT.